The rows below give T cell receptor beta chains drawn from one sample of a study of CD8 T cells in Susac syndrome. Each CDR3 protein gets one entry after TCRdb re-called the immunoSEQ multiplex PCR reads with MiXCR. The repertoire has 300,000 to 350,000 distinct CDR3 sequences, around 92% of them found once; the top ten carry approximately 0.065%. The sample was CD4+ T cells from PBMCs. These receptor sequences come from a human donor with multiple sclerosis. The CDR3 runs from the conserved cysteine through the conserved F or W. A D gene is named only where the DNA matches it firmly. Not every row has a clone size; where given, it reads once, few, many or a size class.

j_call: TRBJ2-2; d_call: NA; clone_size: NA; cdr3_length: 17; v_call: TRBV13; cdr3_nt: TGTGCCAGCAGCCCTGTGGGGGGGCTTTTGAGGACCGGGGAGCTGTTTTTT; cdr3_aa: CASSPVGGLLRTGELFF
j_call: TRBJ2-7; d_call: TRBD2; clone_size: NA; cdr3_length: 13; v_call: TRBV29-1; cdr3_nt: TGCAGCGCCTCTAGCGGGATTTCCTACGAGCAGTACTTC; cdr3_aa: CSASSGISYEQYF
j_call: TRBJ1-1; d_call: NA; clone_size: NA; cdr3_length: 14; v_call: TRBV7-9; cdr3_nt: TGTGCCAGTCTACGTGGGACATCGAACACTGAAGCTTTCTTT; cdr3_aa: CASLRGTSNTEAFF
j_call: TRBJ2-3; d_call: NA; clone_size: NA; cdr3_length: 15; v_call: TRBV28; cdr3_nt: TGTGCCAGCAGCCCGGGGACTTCACCACTAGATACGCAGTATTTT; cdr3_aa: CASSPGTSPLDTQYF
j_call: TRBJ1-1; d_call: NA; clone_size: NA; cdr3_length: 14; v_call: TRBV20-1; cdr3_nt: TGCAGTGCTAAGGAGGGAGGTTCGAACACTGAAGCTTTCTTT; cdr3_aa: CSAKEGGSNTEAFF
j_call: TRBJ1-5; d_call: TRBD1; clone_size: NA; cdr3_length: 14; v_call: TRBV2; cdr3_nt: TGTGCCAGCAGTGTTCACAGGGGGAGTGAGCCCCAGCATTTT; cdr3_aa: CASSVHRGSEPQHF
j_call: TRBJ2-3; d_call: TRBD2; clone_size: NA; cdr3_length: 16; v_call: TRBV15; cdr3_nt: TGTGCCACCAGCAAGGGGCTTGGCGGGGGTACAGATACGCAGTATTTT; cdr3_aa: CATSKGLGGGTDTQYF
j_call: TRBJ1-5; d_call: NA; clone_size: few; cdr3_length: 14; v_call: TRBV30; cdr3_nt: TGTGCCTGGAGTGGAGGGATGGGCAATCAGCCCCAGCATTTT; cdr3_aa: CAWSGGMGNQPQHF
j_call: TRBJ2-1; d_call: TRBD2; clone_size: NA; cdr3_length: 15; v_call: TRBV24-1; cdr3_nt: TGTGCCACCAGTGAACCCGGGACTAGCACGTATGAGCAGTTCTTC; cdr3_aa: CATSEPGTSTYEQFF
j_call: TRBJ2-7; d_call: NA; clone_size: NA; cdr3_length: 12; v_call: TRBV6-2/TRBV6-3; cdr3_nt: TGTGCCAGCGCGACAGGTTTTCGCGAGCAGTACTTC; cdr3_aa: CASATGFREQYF
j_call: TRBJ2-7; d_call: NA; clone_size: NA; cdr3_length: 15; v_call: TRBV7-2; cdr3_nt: TGTGCCAGCAGCTTAGCACACGGGAGCTCCTACGAGCAGTACTTC; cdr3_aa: CASSLAHGSSYEQYF
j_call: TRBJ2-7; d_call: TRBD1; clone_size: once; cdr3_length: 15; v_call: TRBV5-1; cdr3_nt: TGCGCCAGCAGCACCACAGGGGGCGGATCCTACGAGCAGTACTTC; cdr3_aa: CASSTTGGGSYEQYF
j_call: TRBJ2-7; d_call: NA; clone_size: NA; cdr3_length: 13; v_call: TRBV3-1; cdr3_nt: TGTGCCAGCAGCCAACGGTGGGGGTACGAGCAGTACTTC; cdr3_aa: CASSQRWGYEQYF
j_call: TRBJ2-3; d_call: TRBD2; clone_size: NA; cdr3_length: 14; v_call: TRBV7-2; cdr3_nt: TGTGCCACCACAGGGACTAGCGGGACAGATACGCAGTATTTT; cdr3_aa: CATTGTSGTDTQYF
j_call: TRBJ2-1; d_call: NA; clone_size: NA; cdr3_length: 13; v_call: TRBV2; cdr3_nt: TGTGCCAGCCGGGTTGGTTCCTACAATGAGCAGTTCTTC; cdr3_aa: CASRVGSYNEQFF
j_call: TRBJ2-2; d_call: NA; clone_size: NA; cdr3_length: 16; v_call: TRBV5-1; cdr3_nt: TGCGCCAGCAGCCCACGGGGCGGAGGCGACACCGGGGAGCTGTTTTTT; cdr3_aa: CASSPRGGGDTGELFF
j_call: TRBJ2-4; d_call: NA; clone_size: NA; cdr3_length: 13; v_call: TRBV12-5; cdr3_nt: TGTGCTAGTGACCTCCTAGCCAAAAACATTCAGTACTTC; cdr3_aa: CASDLLAKNIQYF
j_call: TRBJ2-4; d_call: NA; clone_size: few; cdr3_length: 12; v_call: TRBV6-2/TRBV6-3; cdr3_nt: TGTGCCAGCAGAGGTGACAGCCACATTCAGTACTTC; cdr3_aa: CASRGDSHIQYF
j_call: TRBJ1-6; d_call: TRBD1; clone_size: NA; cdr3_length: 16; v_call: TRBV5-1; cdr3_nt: TGCGCCAGCAGCGGGATGGGACAGGGACAGAATTCACCCCTCCACTTT; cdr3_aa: CASSGMGQGQNSPLHF
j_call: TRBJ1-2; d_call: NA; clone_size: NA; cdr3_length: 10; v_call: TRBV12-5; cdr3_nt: TGTGCTAGTGGTTGGGCTGACCTATCCTTC; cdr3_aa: CASGWADLSF
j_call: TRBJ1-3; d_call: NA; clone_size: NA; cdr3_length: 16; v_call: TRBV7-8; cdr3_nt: TGTGCCAGCAGCTTAGAATGGGGTCCGGGCGGAAACACCATATATTTT; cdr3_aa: CASSLEWGPGGNTIYF
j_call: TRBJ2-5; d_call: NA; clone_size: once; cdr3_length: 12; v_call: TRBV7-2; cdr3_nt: TGTGCCAGCGCCTTTAATCGGGAGACCCAGTACTTC; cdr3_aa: CASAFNRETQYF
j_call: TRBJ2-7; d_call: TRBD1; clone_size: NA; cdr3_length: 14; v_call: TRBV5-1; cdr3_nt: TGCGCCAGCAGCCAAGGACAGGGTTCCTACGAGCAGTACTTC; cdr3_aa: CASSQGQGSYEQYF
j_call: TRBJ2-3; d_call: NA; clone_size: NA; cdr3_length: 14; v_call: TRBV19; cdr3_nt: TGTGCCAGTAGTACAAAAAGCAGCACAGATACGCAGTATTTT; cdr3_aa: CASSTKSSTDTQYF
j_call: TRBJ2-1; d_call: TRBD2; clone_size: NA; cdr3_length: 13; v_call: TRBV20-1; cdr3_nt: TGCAGTGCTGGTAGCGGGGCGGGCAATGAGCAGTTCTTC; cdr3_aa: CSAGSGAGNEQFF
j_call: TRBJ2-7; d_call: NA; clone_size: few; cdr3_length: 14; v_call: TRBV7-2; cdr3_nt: TGTGCCAGCAGCTTAGAGGGACGGTCGTACGAGCAGTACTTC; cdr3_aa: CASSLEGRSYEQYF
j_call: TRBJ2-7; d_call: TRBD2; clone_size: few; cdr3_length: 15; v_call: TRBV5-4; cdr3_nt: TGTGCCAGCAGCTTGGACGGGGGGGGTACCTACGAGCAGTACTTC; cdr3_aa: CASSLDGGGTYEQYF
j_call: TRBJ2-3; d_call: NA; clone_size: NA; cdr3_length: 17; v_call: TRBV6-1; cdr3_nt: TGTGCCAGCAGTGTTGGGGGACGGGGGGCCACCACAGATACGCAGTATTTT; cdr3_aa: CASSVGGRGATTDTQYF
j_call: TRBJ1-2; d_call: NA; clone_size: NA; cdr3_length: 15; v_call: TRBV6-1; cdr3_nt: TGTGCCAGCAGTGAAGGTTTCGGCGGGTTCTATGGCTACACCTTC; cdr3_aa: CASSEGFGGFYGYTF
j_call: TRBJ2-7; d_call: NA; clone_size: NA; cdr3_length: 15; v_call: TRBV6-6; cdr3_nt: TGTGCCAGCAACAACCCGGGTTACAGCTCCTACGAGCAGTACTTC; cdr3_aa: CASNNPGYSSYEQYF
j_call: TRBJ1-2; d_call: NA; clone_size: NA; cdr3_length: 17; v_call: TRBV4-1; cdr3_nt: TGCGCCAGCAGCCTAAAAAGCCTTGACAGGATGGTGGCGGGCTACACCTTC; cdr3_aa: CASSLKSLDRMVAGYTF
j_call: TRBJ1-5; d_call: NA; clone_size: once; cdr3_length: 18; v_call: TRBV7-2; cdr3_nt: TGTGCCAGCAGCTTATATCCCCCAGGGGCAGGGTACAATCAGCCCCAGCATTTT; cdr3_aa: CASSLYPPGAGYNQPQHF
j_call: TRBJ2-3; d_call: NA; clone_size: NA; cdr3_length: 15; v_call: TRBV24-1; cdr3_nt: TGTGCCACCAGTGATTCGCTGACGGGCACAGATACGCAGTATTTT; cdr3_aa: CATSDSLTGTDTQYF
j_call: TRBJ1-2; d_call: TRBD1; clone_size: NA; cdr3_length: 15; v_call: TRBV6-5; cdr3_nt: TGTGCCAGCAGTTACGGCCGGACAGGGGGCTATGGCTACACCTTC; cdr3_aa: CASSYGRTGGYGYTF
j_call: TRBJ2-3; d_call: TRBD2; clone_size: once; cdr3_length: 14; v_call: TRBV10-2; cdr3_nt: TGCGCCATCAACCTAGCGGGGGGCGCAGATACGCAGTATTTT; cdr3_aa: CAINLAGGADTQYF
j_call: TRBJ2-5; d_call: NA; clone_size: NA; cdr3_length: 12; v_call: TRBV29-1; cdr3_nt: TGCAGCGCCACCGGGCACCAAGAGACCCAGTACTTC; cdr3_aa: CSATGHQETQYF
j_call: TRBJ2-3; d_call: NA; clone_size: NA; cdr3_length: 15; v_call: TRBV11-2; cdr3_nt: TGTGCCAGCAGCCCTACTCCAATCCGCACAGATACGCAGTATTTT; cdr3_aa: CASSPTPIRTDTQYF
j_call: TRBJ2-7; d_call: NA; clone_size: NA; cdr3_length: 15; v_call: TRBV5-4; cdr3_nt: TGTGCCAGCAGAGACATCGGGGACATTACCTACGAGCAGTACTTC; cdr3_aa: CASRDIGDITYEQYF
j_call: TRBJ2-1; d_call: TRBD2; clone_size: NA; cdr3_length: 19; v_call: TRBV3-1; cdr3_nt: TGTGCCAGCAGCCAAGGTCTAGCGGGGGGCTGGTACTCCTACAATGAGCAGTTCTTC; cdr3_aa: CASSQGLAGGWYSYNEQFF
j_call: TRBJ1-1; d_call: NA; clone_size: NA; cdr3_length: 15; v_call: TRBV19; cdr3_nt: TGTGCCAGTAGTTTTAGACCCAATGGGGGGACTGAAGCTTTCTTT; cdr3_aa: CASSFRPNGGTEAFF
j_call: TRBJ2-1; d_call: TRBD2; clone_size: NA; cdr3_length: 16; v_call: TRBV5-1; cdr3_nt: TGCGCCAGCAGCTTAACGACTAGCGGGAGCAAAAATGAGCAGTTCTTC; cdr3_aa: CASSLTTSGSKNEQFF